The clone carrying this T cell receptor (beta chain) was seen only once. The data belong to a study of blood T cell repertoires in COVID-19. Overall study: Sources were T cells, B-cell-depleted T cells, or PBMCs; the material itself was cDNA or gDNA.

V was pared by 0 bases and J by 17 bases, with 11 bases between. CDR3 length: 11 amino acids. Germline CDR1 reads SGHDT; CDR2 reads YYEEEE. Generated by immunoSEQ multiplex PCR, the TCRdb table keeps only in-frame clones and is missing some. The table has about 190,000 clones, more than 75% seen once. Sequenced material: peripheral blood. This clonotype was sampled from a human donor in a cohort sampled during active COVID-19. This sequence joins TRBV5-6 and TRBJ1-4, with D maybe TRBD1 (6 bases). Here the CDR3 reads CASSLGTETFF. Written as DNA, the CDR3 is TGTGCCAGCAGCTTGGGGACAGAGACTTTTTTT.